These 19 T cell receptor beta chains were sequenced from one sample in a study of identifying expanded T cells in peripheral blood (dated by TCRdb to the late 2010s). The protocol used for the library was the immunoSEQ multiplex PCR assay. Drawn from immuneACCESS, this table holds only the in-frame rearrangements with V and J called that TCRdb kept. Clones are partly lost; checked studies trace under half to an unresolved V gene and leave the rest unexplained. This sample lists 100,000 to 150,000 clones; about 86% were detected once. Less than 10% of the sample goes to the ten largest clones. Sequencing was performed on blood. The receptors here all came from a person aged 18-70 years in good health.

This sequence joins TRBV5-1 and TRBJ1-1, with D hard to call. V lost 4 bases to trimming and J lost 7 bases, with 14 bases between them. The CDR3 length is 13 residues. Germline-derived CDR1 and CDR2 are SGHRS and YFSETQ. The CDR3 DNA reads as TGCGCCAGCAGCATGGTGGGCCTGAATGAAGCTTTCTTT. It translates to CASSMVGLNEAFF.

The gene calls are TRBV19 and TRBJ2-2, with D perhaps matching TRBD1 (5 bases). The length of the CDR3 is 14 residues. Germline V gives CDR1 LNHDA, CDR2 SQIVND (reference sequence). Trimming shortened V by 6 bases and J by 1 base, and 9 bases separated the two germline ends. DNA of the CDR3: TGTGCCAGTAGACAGGCAGGGAACACCGGGGAGCTGTTTTTT. The encoded protein is CASRQAGNTGELFF.

The rearrangement links TRBV28 to TRBJ2-7; no clear D gene. CDR3 length: 12 amino acids. V was cut by 5 bases and J by 1 base, with 6 bases left in between. Germline V CDR1 and CDR2: MDHEN, SYDVKM. CDR3 sequence: CASSPTSYEQYF. CDR3 in DNA: TGTGCCAGCAGTCCCACGTCCTACGAGCAGTACTTC.

The chain uses TRBV10-1 and TRBJ1-1; 9 bases fit TRBD1. This CDR3 has 16 residues. V gave up 4 bases and J gave up 1 base; unmatched junction bases: 7. Germline V lookup: CDR1 WNHNN, CDR2 SYGVQD (reference sequence). Here the CDR3 reads CASSGTPGQGNTEAFF. The DNA of the CDR3 is TGCGCCAGCAGTGGGACCCCGGGACAGGGGAACACTGAAGCTTTCTTT.

The chain couples TRBV6-6 to TRBJ1-2; 7 bases line up with TRBD1. V was pared by 6 bases and J by 2 bases, with 3 bases of the junction left unmatched. CDR3 length: 13 residues. Germline lookup yields CDR1 MNHNY and CDR2 SVGAGI (reference sequence). This CDR3 is CASSPTGNYGYTF. The CDR3 nucleotides read TGTGCCAGCAGCCCGACAGGGAACTATGGCTACACCTTC.

This clone was counted a few times. The chain carries TRBV2 and TRBJ2-7; D gene ambiguous. The CDR3 length is 11 residues. The ends were cut back, 3 bases at V and 7 bases at J, with 7 bases in the middle. The germline gives CDR1 SNHLY, CDR2 FYNNEI. The DNA of the CDR3 is TGTGCCAGCAGTGATGTGGGGGAGCAGTACTTC. Its protein is CASSDVGEQYF.

This clone was counted once. The rearrangement uses TRBV28 and TRBJ1-5, with D unclear. Germline lookup yields CDR1 MDHEN and CDR2 SYDVKM. Trimming pared 6 bases from V and 0 bases from J, leaving 12 bases between. The CDR3 loop spans 15 amino acids. CDR3 sequence reads: CASSPRTASNQPQHF. CDR3 bases: TGTGCCAGCAGCCCGCGGACGGCTAGCAATCAGCCCCAGCATTTT.

The chain combines TRBV7-8 with TRBJ2-1; D may correspond to TRBD1 or TRBD2 (5 bases each). Germline-derived CDR1 and CDR2 are SGHVS and FQNEAQ. V dropped 4 bases and J dropped 9 bases, with 13 bases sitting between them. The CDR3 is 13 residues long. The CDR3 nucleotides are TGTGCCAGCAGCTCCAGGACGGGGCTTGAGCAGTTCTTC. Translation gives CASSSRTGLEQFF.

The CDR3 here is CASSIEHRGRGTGELFF. Written as DNA, the CDR3 is TGTGCCAGTAGTATAGAACACAGGGGGCGCGGCACCGGGGAGCTGTTTTTT. This chain uses TRBV19 with TRBJ2-2; 9 nucleotides match TRBD1. The CDR3 totals 17 residues. CDR1 LNHDA and CDR2 SQIVND come from the germline V gene (reference sequence). V shed 0 bases and J 4 bases; nucleotides not matched to a gene: 6. Full variable domain (missing parts from reference TRBV19 and TRBJ2-2): DGGITQSPKYLFRKEGQNVTLSCEQNLNHDAMYWYRQDPGQGLRLIYYSQIVNDFQKGDIAEGYSVSREKKESFPLTVTSAQKNPTAFYLCASSIEHRGRGTGELFFGEGSRLTVL.

The chain carries TRBV7-9 and TRBJ1-6; tentatively, D is TRBD1 (5 bases). The CDR3 loop spans 12 amino acids. The germline CDR1 and CDR2 sequences are SEHNR and FQNEAQ (reference sequence). V gave up 7 bases and J gave up 10 bases, with 11 bases separating them. The CDR3 DNA is TGTGCCAGCACCAGGGTCAGATCACCCCTCCACTTT. Protein: CASTRVRSPLHF.

The chain has TRBV7-2 and TRBJ1-5; D not resolved. This CDR3 region has 13 residues. V lost 0 bases and J 7 bases, leaving 7 bases between the germline ends. Looked up from germline, CDR1 is SGHTA and CDR2 is FQGNSA. The CDR3 DNA reads as TGTGCCAGCAGCTTAGCTTATGGCCAGCCCCAGCATTTT. Translating it yields CASSLAYGQPQHF.

This clone is a singleton in its sample. The V gene is TRBV12-5, the J gene TRBJ2-3, with D possibly being TRBD2 (6 bases). From germline, CDR1 is LGHNT and CDR2 FRNRAP. V lost 4 bases, J lost 1 base, and 18 bases lay in between. The CDR3 totals 17 residues. CDR3 DNA sequence: TGTGCTAGTGGTTCGATAGCGGTTGGGGTGGGCACAGATACGCAGTATTTT. The encoded protein is CASGSIAVGVGTDTQYF.

This chain joins TRBV19 and TRBJ2-1, with D maybe TRBD1 (6 bases). Germline CDR1 is LNHDA and CDR2 is SQIVND (reference sequence). The CDR3 sequence is 13 residues long. Trimming removed 7 bases at V and 3 bases at J, with 10 bases between. This CDR3 is CASNKGVYNEQFF. The CDR3 DNA follows: TGTGCCAGTAACAAGGGGGTCTACAATGAGCAGTTCTTC.

This clone was observed a few times. This chain joins TRBV7-9 and TRBJ2-1; D is possibly TRBD1 (6 bases). Germline V gene data show CDR1 as SEHNR and CDR2 as FQNEAQ (reference sequence). CDR3 length: 11 residues. Here the CDR3 DNA reads TGTCCAGGGGACTCCTACAATGAGCAGTTCTTC. Protein: CPGDSYNEQFF.

The genes are TRBV4-2 and TRBJ2-3, with TRBD1 matching 7 bases. The CDR3 contains 14 residues. Germline trimming cut 10 bases from V and 4 bases from J; bases unmatched to any gene: 11. In germline, CDR1 is LGHNA, CDR2 YNFKEQ. The CDR3 DNA sequence: TGTGCCACCGACCTACAGGGGTACCCAGATACGCAGTATTTT. The encoded protein is CATDLQGYPDTQYF.

This clone was counted a single time. The V call is TRBV19, the J call TRBJ2-2, with 9 positions matching TRBD1. Trimming cost V 2 bases and J 6 bases; bases outside gene matches: 4. Germline V CDR1 and CDR2: LNHDA, SQIVND (reference sequence). The CDR3 consists of 15 residues. This chain's CDR3 is CASSIRGQGPGELFF. Written as DNA, the CDR3 is TGTGCCAGTAGTATACGGGGACAGGGACCCGGGGAGCTGTTTTTT.

The gene calls are TRBV2 and TRBJ2-2, with 9 bases that match TRBD2. Trimming removed 4 bases from V and 6 bases from J; junction bases left unmatched: 0. The CDR3 consists of 13 residues. The germline V gene has CDR1 SNHLY and CDR2 FYNNEI. CDR3 in amino acids: CASSGTSAGELFF. CDR3 coding DNA: TGTGCCAGCAGTGGGACTAGCGCCGGGGAGCTGTTTTTT. Together with reference TRBV2 and TRBJ2-2, the CDR3 gives the full variable domain: EPEVTQTPSHQVTQMGQEVILRCVPISNHLYFYWYRQILGQKVEFLVSFYNNEISEKSEIFDDQFSVERPDGSNFTLKIRSTKLEDSAMYFCASSGTSAGELFFGEGSRLTVL.

The chain employs TRBV6-5 and TRBJ1-1; the D is unclear. The CDR3 has 13 residues. V lost 5 bases and J lost 11, with 18 bases in between. The germline V gene encodes CDR1 MNHEY and CDR2 SVGAGI. CDR3 in amino acids: CASSNEGSAVAFF. The CDR3 DNA sequence: TGTGCCAGCAGTAACGAGGGAAGCGCTGTCGCTTTCTTT.

The CDR3 spells CASSVGRAGNTIYF. CDR3 nucleotides: TGTGCCAGCAGCGTCGGCAGGGCTGGAAACACCATATATTTT. The V call is TRBV2, the J call TRBJ1-3, with D possibly TRBD1 on 5 matching bases. V lost 6 bases, J lost 2 bases, and 11 bases lay in between. The CDR3 length is 14 residues. CDR1 and CDR2 (germline): SNHLY, FYNNEI.